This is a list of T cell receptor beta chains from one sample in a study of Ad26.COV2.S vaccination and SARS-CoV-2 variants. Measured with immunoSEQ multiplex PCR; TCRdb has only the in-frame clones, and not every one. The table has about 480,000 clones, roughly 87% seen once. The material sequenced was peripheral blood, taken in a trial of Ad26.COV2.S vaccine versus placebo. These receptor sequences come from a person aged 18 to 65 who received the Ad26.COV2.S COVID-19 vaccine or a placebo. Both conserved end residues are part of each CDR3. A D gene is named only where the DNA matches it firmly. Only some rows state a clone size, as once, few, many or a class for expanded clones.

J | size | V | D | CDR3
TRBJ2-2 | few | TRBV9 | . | CASSHEWQGTGELFF
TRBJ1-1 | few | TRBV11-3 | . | CASSLGPVTEAFF
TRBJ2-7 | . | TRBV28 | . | CASSSTPTAYEQYF
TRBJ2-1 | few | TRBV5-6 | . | CASNWGWDEQFF
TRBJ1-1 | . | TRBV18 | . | CASSPRRGGMSNTEAFF
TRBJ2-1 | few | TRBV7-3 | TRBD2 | CASSLAGVEEQFF
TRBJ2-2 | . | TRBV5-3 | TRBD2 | CARSLAPSGMGGRGELFF
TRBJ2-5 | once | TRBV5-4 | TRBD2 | CASSIGTTPQETQYF
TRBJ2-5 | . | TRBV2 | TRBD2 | CASTMTPSGLAGRETQYF
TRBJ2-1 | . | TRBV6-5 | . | CASSYGAREFF
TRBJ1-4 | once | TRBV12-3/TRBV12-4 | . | CASSFEGREKLFF
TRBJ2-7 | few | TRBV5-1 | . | CASSRGSFILYEQYF
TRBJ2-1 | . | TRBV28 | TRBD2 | CASSVFGGRAVNEQFF
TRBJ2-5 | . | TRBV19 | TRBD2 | CASRSLAGDIVTQYF
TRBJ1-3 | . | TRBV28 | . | CASNGYSPRSGNTIYF
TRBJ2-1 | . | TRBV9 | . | CASSVTDWEQFF
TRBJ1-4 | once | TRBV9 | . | CASSGLGDEKLFF
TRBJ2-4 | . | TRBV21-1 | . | CASSKGGQRPAKNIQYF
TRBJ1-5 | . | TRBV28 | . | CASTMTGYQPQHF
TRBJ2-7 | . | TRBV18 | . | CASSENSQNREQYF
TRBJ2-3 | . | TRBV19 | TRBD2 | CASRETGLDQDTQYF
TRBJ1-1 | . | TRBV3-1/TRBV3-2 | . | CASSQASGAFAFF
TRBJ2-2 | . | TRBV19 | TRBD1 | CASLGGQGANTGELFF
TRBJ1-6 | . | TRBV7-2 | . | CASSLSYGRQLHF
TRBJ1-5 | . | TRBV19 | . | CASSIDGGDNQPQHF
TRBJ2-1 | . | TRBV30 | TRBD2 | CAWNPSGRAFEQFF
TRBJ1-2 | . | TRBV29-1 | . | CSVEVRGPSGVGYGYTF
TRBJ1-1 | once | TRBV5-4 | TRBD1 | CASSGGLGTEAFF
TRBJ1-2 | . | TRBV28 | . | CASSRDYGYTF
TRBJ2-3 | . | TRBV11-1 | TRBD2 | CASSLEAGVGDTQYF
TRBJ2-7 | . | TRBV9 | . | CASSVALASYEQYF
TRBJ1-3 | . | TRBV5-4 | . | CASSPGTPAGNTIYF
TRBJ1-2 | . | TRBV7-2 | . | CASSPRAGGYTF
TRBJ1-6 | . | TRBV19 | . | CASSIDPRGSNSPLHF
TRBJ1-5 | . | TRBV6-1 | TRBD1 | CASSEAGQTTQPQHF
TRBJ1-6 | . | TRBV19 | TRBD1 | CASSVDRGSYNSPLHF
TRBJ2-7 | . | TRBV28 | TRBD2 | CASSYPGTGLAASYEQYF
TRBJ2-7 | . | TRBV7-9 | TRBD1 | CASSLDRGDDEQYF
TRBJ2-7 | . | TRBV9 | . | CASSVDVTSYYEQYF
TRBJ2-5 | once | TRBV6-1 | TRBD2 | CASSAFSGGFGEETQYF
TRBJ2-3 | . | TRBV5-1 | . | CASSLAGPTDTQYF
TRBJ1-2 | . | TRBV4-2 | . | CASSQDLGRFNYGYTF
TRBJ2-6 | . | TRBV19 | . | CASSIDRGSGANVLTF
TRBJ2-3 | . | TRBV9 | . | CASSPERRATDTQYF
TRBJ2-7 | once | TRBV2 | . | CASRREEATYEQYF
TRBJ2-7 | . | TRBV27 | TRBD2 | CASSRASGRNYEQYF
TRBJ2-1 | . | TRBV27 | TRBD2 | CASSSTPSGGGNEQFF
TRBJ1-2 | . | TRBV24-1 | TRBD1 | CATSGATGTGAYYGYTF
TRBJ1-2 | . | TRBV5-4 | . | CASSLIGGQNYGYTF
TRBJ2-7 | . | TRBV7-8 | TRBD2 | CASSSRTSGAYEQYF
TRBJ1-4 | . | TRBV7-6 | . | CASSLGSGDVGKLFF